This T cell receptor (beta chain) was recovered during a study of neurological immune-mediated disorders. Study-level findings and limits: Clinical and MRI features did not associate with the cluster found in multiple sclerosis patients. HTLV-1-associated myelopathy had the most TCR clonal expansion, and multiple sclerosis had the least, less than healthy controls.

This clonotype was picked up many times. Its antigen is still unknown. The ends lost 4 bases at V and 2 bases at J; junction bases unmatched: 3. This CDR3 has 15 amino acids. Germline-derived CDR1 and CDR2 are SNHLY and FYNNEI. Each CDR3 protein is one row after TCRdb ran MiXCR on the 5' RACE reads. The repertoire consists of some 19,000 distinct CDR3 sequences, with 15% to 20% occurring once and the leading ten covering around 7%. The chain combines TRBV2 with TRBJ2-7; 12 bases fit TRBD1. The sequenced sample consisted of CD8+ T cells from blood. This clonotype originated in a woman aged 18-30 years with multiple sclerosis. This CDR3 is CASSAGTGGPYEQYF. The CDR3, as DNA: TGTGCCAGCAGTGCCGGGACAGGGGGCCCCTACGAGCAGTACTTC.